This T cell receptor beta chain originates from a study of cytomegalovirus exposure and HLA in healthy donors. Concerning this clone: As yet, its antigen is unknown.

PCR was performed using 60 Vbeta and 13 Jbeta primers. Profiling relied on immunoSEQ multiplex PCR, and the TCRdb table lists in-frame clones only, not all of them. This table holds 100,000 to 150,000 clones, over 70% found once. Study-level findings and limits: Around 18,000 TCR beta sequences were associated with HLA alleles at 0.05 false discovery rate in a later analysis. Within the data, a cluster of highly shared sequence variants was likely a sequencing artifact.

V dropped 4 bases and J dropped 1; count of bases not matched to a gene: 11. The CDR3 contains 17 residues. Germline V lookup: CDR1 SGHNT, CDR2 YYREEE (reference sequence). The genes are TRBV5-4 and TRBJ2-5; TRBD1 matches 9 bases. Sequencing was done on a sample of PBMCs. The sequence came from a man between 35 and 55 years old in good health and CMV-seropositive. CDR3 bases: TGTGCCAGCAGCCACTCCGTGGGACAGGGACCCCAAGAGACCCAGTACTTC. As protein: CASSHSVGQGPQETQYF.